The T cell receptor beta chain described here comes from a study of T cells after yellow fever vaccination. TCRdb processed the 5' RACE reads anew with MiXCR; each CDR3 protein has one entry. In the table there are 300,000 to 350,000 distinct CDR3 sequences, 3% to 4.5% of which are singletons. This clonotype was seen ten or more times. The V segment lost 2 bases and the J segment 8 bases; nucleotides outside the gene matches: 9. The CDR3 runs to 16 residues. Germline values: CDR1 KGHDR, CDR2 SFDVKD. The chain employs TRBV24-1 and TRBJ2-1; 9 bases agree with TRBD1. The sample here was PBMCs, taken 5 days after the yellow fever booster vaccination. This sequence originates from a man aged 18-30 years who received the YFV17D yellow fever vaccine. Here the CDR3 reads CATSDSGQGRGDEQFF. CDR3 sequence (DNA): TGTGCCACCAGTGATTCCGGACAGGGGAGGGGGGATGAGCAGTTCTTC.